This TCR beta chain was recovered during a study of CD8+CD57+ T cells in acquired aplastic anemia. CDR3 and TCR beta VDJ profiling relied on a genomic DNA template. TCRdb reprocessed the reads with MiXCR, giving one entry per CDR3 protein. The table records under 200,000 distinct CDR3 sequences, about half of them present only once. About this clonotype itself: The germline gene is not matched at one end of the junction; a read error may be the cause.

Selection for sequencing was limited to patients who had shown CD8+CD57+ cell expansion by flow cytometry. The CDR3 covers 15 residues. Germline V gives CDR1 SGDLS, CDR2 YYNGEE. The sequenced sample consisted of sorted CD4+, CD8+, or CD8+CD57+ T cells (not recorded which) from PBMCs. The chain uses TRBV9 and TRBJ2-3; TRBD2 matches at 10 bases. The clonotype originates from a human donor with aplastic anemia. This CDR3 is CASSQAGGRTDTHYF. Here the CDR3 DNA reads TGTGCCAGCAGCCAAGCGGGGGGGCGCACGGATACGCACTATTTT.